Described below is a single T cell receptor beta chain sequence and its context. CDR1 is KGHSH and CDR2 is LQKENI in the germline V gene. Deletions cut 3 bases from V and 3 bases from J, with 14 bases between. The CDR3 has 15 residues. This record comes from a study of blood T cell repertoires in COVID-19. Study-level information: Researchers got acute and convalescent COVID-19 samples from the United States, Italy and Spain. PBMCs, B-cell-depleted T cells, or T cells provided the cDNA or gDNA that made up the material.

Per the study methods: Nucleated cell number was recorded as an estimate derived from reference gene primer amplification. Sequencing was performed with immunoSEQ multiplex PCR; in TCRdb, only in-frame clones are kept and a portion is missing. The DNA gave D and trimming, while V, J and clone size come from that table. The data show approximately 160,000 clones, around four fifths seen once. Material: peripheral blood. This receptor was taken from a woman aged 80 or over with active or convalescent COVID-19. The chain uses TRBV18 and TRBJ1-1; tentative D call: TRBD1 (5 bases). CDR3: CASSPGGAPDTEAFF. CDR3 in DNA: TGTGCCAGCTCACCTGGAGGGGCGCCTGACACTGAAGCTTTCTTT.